This T cell receptor (beta chain) was sequenced in a study of cytomegalovirus exposure and HLA in healthy donors. Overall study: Samples from HLA-typed donors yielded approximately 80 million unique TCRs in an early data release. The study, taken as a whole, reports: TCR beta chains numbering 164 were designated cytomegalovirus-associated.

The CDR3 has 15 amino acids. Germline-derived CDR1 and CDR2 are SGHTA and FQGNSA. Germline trimming cut 3 bases from V and 6 bases from J; bases unmatched to any gene: 7. The PCR was carried out with 60 Vbeta primers and 13 Jbeta primers. Here immunoSEQ multiplex PCR was the method, and the copy in TCRdb shows in-frame clones only, minus some. Of under 200,000 clones listed, roughly 80% are singletons. A remark on this clone: Its target is not known.

This TCR came from a woman aged 25 to 45 in good health and CMV-seropositive. This chain joins TRBV7-2 and TRBJ2-1, with 8 bases that match TRBD2. Material: PBMCs. CDR3 sequence reads: CASSLTGGSSNEQFF. CDR3 in DNA: TGTGCCAGCAGCTTGACGGGGGGGTCATCCAATGAGCAGTTCTTC.